Sequencing of this T cell receptor beta chain was carried out in a study of identical twins (dated by TCRdb to about 2016). General notes on the study: To test whether fetal clonotypes persist, the study used deep sequencing on TCR alpha and beta repertoires from monozygotic twins, unrelated adults of various ages, and cord blood. Replicate twin experiments were performed at different times using different library preparation protocols to rule out contamination.

With respect to this clonotype: It lacks a known antigen. No clone much larger than this one lies a single base away; base qualities are absent.

Only healthy Caucasian donors were included. The twin cohort comprised three pairs of female monozygotic twins, all aged roughly 18 to 30 years. CD4+ and CD8+ T cell populations were isolated with positive isolation kits from Invitrogen. Receptor amplification or capture employed 5' RACE. Sequenced using an Illumina HiSeq 2000. A universal primer binding site was added through template switching, and the final cDNA carried a unique molecular identifier so that TCR cDNA molecules could be counted accurately. First-strand cDNA for TCR alpha and beta chains was synthesized from specific primers in the conserved constant-segment region. To control for contamination, every cDNA library carried two barcodes: a SMART-Mk sample barcode plus Illumina barcodes. TruSeq adapter sequences and Illumina sample barcodes were added in two successive PCR steps. TCR alpha and beta cDNA libraries were sequenced on the Illumina HiSeq platform with custom primers. The authors' analysis ran thus. MiGEC was used to process raw reads and extract unique molecular identifiers, and MiXCR was used to find CDR3 positions. Recombination models were inferred per individual with the repgenHMM and IGoR tools using an EM algorithm. Shared clonotype analysis was performed with the tcR package in R, normalizing sharing by the product of cloneset sizes. Out-of-frame nonproductive sequences were analyzed to study raw recombination free of thymic and clonal selection effects. The public reads were reanalyzed by TCRdb: fastp trimming at Q25, MiXCR alignment, in-frame beta chains only. Every CDR3 protein is listed once, alongside the most common genes and DNA of its rows. TCRdb's processing, not the authors' own work, is the source of the V and J calls. The sample table records a few hundred thousand distinct CDR3 sequences; 12% to 15% of these occur just once. The ten largest clones capture nearly 0.45% of the sample.

Taken from cysteine to phenylalanine, the CDR3 has 15 residues. This entry keeps only the CDR3 DNA: 45 bases, framed from base 1. V and J are truncated by 6 bases and 1 base respectively, leaving an intervening sequence of 15 bases. Reading the germline V gene gives CDR1 MDHEN and CDR2 SYDVKM. Broad study findings and their caveats: Compared with coincidental sharing between unrelated individuals, out-of-frame TCR alpha sequences shared between twins showed an excess of sequences with low generation probability. Zero-insertion analyses could be partly confounded by invariant T cells such as MAIT and iNKT, though diverse VJ usage argued against such confounding for most clonotypes. A weaker excess of twin sharing was found in beta out-of-frame sequences because the signal-to-noise ratio was lowered by fewer shared sequences. In monozygotic twins, out-of-frame TCR alpha sharing was systematically underestimated by recombination models, although the models agreed with sharing between unrelated individuals. Fewer insertions were carried by abundant cord blood beta clonotypes, a similar but weaker trend appeared in young adult naive repertoires, and no such trend appeared in memory repertoires. Because the same donors could not be followed over many years, conclusions were based on cross-sectional statistical analysis.

The same data also contributed to another study, on yellow fever vaccine responses in identical twins. The second paper states: According to the authors, in identical twins the way T cells responded to vaccination appeared partly convergent and partly personalized. In identical twins, the study followed T cell clones that responded to the vaccine with precision.

What was sequenced was CD4+ T cells sorted from blood. The receptor chain draws on TRBV28 and TRBJ1-1; the D region possibly corresponds to TRBD1 (5 bases align). The receptor's source is a woman under 30 in good health. CDR3 region: CASRTTETANTEAFF. The nucleotide sequence reads as follows: TGTGCCAGCAGAACCACCGAGACAGCGAACACTGAAGCTTTCTTT.